The T cell receptor (beta chain) described here comes from a study of blood T cells in healthy people across ages. Alongside a J-beta primer mix, a sample-barcoded 5' primer served in a second PCR lasting about 7 to 11 cycles. A template-switch adaptor containing 12 random nucleotides labeled each cDNA molecule. TCRdb re-called the 5' RACE reads with MiXCR, one entry per CDR3 protein. The sample yields around 1,500,000 distinct CDR3 sequences, about 30% seen once. CDR3 length: 17 amino acids. V lost 5 bases to trimming and J lost 0 bases; unmatched junction nucleotides: 12. From germline, CDR1 is LNHDA and CDR2 SQIVND (reference sequence).

The sequenced sample was blood. This clonotype was obtained from a young woman in good health. This chain connects TRBV19 to TRBJ2-5, with 7 bases that match TRBD1. The CDR3 nucleotides are TGTGCCAGTAGTTCCCCGCGAACAGGGGTGTACCAAGAGACCCAGTACTTC. Residues: CASSSPRTGVYQETQYF.